The 25 T cell receptor beta chains reported below all come from one sample, sequenced in a study of CD8+CD57+ T cells in acquired aplastic anemia. TCR beta VDJ and CDR3 were profiled, and genomic DNA was the template. TCRdb reanalysed the reads using MiXCR and keeps one entry per CDR3 protein. Among about 150,000 distinct CDR3 sequences listed, approximately 52% were seen once. Patients who underwent sequencing had shown CD8+CD57+ cell expansion by flow cytometry. Material for sequencing was sorted CD4+, CD8+, or CD8+CD57+ T cells (not recorded which) from PBMCs. All receptors come from a human donor with aplastic anemia.

This chain links TRBV15 with TRBJ1-6; D unclear. Germline V gene lookup returns CDR1 LNHNV and CDR2 YYDKDF (reference sequence). Trimming shortened V by 3 bases and J by 13 bases, and 19 bases separated the two germline ends. There are 15 residues in the CDR3. CDR3 protein: CATSSSPAPVGPLHF. CDR3 nucleotides: TGTGCCACCAGCAGTTCCCCAGCCCCGGTGGGGCCCCTCCACTTT.

The chain recombines TRBV24-1 with TRBJ1-1; a weak D match, TRBD1 (6 bases). Looked up from germline, CDR1 is KGHDR and CDR2 is SFDVKD. Trimming removed 6 bases from V and 3 bases from J, with 19 bases in between. The CDR3 sequence is 16 residues long. CDR3 loop: CATSPYNRVGDTEAFF. The DNA of the CDR3 is TGTGCCACCAGTCCCTATAACAGGGTAGGGGACACTGAAGCTTTCTTT.

Of note for this clonotype: This may be a read error: a much more frequent sequence differs by one nucleotide. This sequence joins TRBV6-1 and TRBJ1-2; D unclear. CDR1 and CDR2 from the germline V gene are MNHNS and SASEGT. This CDR3 has 16 residues. In nucleotides, the CDR3 is TGTGTCAGCAGCCCACTCTCATTCATTCACGAGCATGGCTACACCTTC. This codes for CVSSPLSFIHEHGYTF.

Comments on this clonotype: A much larger clone sits a single nucleotide away, making a read error possible. This chain links TRBV5-1 with TRBJ2-2; 10 bases are a match to TRBD2. There are 17 residues in the CDR3. Germline V lookup: CDR1 SGHRS, CDR2 YFSETQ. V was pared by 0 bases and J by 6 bases, with 8 bases of the junction left unmatched. In DNA form, the CDR3 reads TGCGCCAGCAGCTTGGGACCAGCGGGGGGGCCGCCCGGGGAGCTGTTTTTT. Translating gives CASSLGPAGGPPGELFF.

The chain links TRBV25-1 to TRBJ1-1; D unresolved. Trimming pared 3 bases from V and 1 base from J, leaving 9 bases between. CDR3 size: 14 residues. Germline lookup yields CDR1 MGHDK and CDR2 SYGVNS. The CDR3 here is CASSDYDPNTEAFF. CDR3 coding DNA: TGTGCCAGCAGTGACTACGACCCGAACACTGAAGCTTTCTTT.

In this sample, this clonotype turned up once. The gene calls are TRBV7-9 and TRBJ2-2; D gene uncertain. V lost 4 bases and J 5 bases, leaving 8 bases between the germline ends. The CDR3 has 13 amino acids. CDR1 SEHNR and CDR2 FQNEAQ come from the germline V gene (reference sequence). CDR3 bases: TGTGCCAGCAGCTCCGGTGGAACCGGGGAGCTGTTTTTT. As protein: CASSSGGTGELFF.

This clonotype was seen just once. The chain is built from TRBV7-9 and TRBJ1-5; D gene unclear. V was trimmed by 3 bases and J by 7 bases, leaving 7 bases between them. Germline CDR1 and CDR2: SEHNR and FQNEAQ (reference sequence). This CDR3 is 12 amino acids long. The CDR3 nucleotides are TGTGCCAGCAGCTTTTGGGGACAGCCCCAGCATTTT. This translates into CASSFWGQPQHF.

This clonotype occurred many times. The chain employs TRBV5-6 and TRBJ2-7; 10 bases match TRBD2. The germline gives CDR1 SGHDT, CDR2 YYEEEE. This CDR3 is 16 amino acids long. After removal of 5 bases from V and 5 bases from J, the junction contained 13 bases not matched to a gene. The CDR3 sequence is CASSPTLAGDLDEQYF. The CDR3 DNA is TGTGCCAGCAGTCCCACGCTAGCGGGGGACCTGGACGAGCAGTACTTC.

The gene calls are TRBV7-6 and TRBJ2-2; no firm D call. Germline V lookup: CDR1 SGHVS, CDR2 FNYEAQ. There are 15 residues in the CDR3. V gave up 0 bases and J gave up 1 base, with 6 bases separating them. The CDR3 protein is CASSLAGMNTGELFF. DNA for the CDR3: TGTGCCAGCAGCTTAGCAGGGATGAACACCGGGGAGCTGTTTTTT. Complete variable domain (other parts from reference TRBV7-6 and TRBJ2-2): GAGVSQSPRYKVTKRGQDVALRCDPISGHVSLYWYRQALGQGPEFLTYFNYEAQQDKSGLPNDRFSAERPEGSISTLTIQRTEQRDSAMYRCASSLAGMNTGELFFGEGSRLTVL.

The chain recombines TRBV20-1 with TRBJ2-7, with D uncertain. CDR3 size: 13 residues. The germline V gene has CDR1 DFQATT and CDR2 SNEGSKA (reference sequence). Trimming took off 2 bases at V and 0 bases at J, with 8 bases between the two ends. CDR3 protein: CSARMGSSYEQYF. CDR3 in DNA: TGCAGTGCTAGAATGGGAAGCTCCTACGAGCAGTACTTC.

This clonotype was observed a few times. The chain couples TRBV4-1 to TRBJ2-2, with TRBD1 matching 10 bases. Trimming took 0 bases from V and 1 from J; bases not matched to a gene: 8. This CDR3 region has 19 residues. Germline V gives CDR1 MGHRA, CDR2 YSYEKL. The CDR3 DNA sequence: TGCGCCAGCAGCCAAGATCCGGGACAGGGGTACCAGAACACCGGGGAGCTGTTTTTT. Its protein is CASSQDPGQGYQNTGELFF.

V is TRBV20-1 and J is TRBJ2-3; 9 nucleotides line up with TRBD2. V shed 5 bases, J shed 0 bases, and the junction held 3 bases outside the gene matches. There are 14 residues in the CDR3. Germline V gene sequence: CDR1 DFQATT, CDR2 SNEGSKA (reference sequence). The CDR3 protein is CSASSGASTDTQYF. In nucleotides, the CDR3 is TGCAGTGCTTCTAGCGGGGCCAGCACAGATACGCAGTATTTT.

Only one count was recorded for this clonotype. V and J are TRBV29-1 and TRBJ1-1; D remains unclear. Germline CDR1 SQVTM, CDR2 ANQGSEA. The CDR3 runs to 10 residues. Trimming removed 8 bases at V and 6 bases at J, with 10 bases between. CDR3 residues: CSFMTAEAFF. The CDR3 DNA follows: TGCAGCTTCATGACCGCTGAAGCTTTCTTT.

The chain links TRBV7-2 to TRBJ2-1, with 7 nucleotides matching TRBD2. CDR3 length: 12 amino acids. The germline V gene encodes CDR1 SGHTA and CDR2 FQGNSA. V dropped 7 bases and J dropped 8; count of bases not matched to a gene: 5. The CDR3 loop reads CASTGTMYEQFF. CDR3 bases: TGTGCCAGCACCGGGACTATGTATGAGCAGTTCTTC.

The V and J genes are TRBV25-1 and TRBJ2-3; possibly TRBD1 or TRBD2 for D (5 bases each). The CDR3 has 13 amino acids. Germline V gene sequence: CDR1 MGHDK, CDR2 SYGVNS. Trimming stripped 9 bases from V and 0 bases from J, with 10 bases between. CDR3 sequence: CASRDGSTDTQYF. In DNA form, the CDR3 reads TGTGCCAGTCGGGACGGGAGCACAGATACGCAGTATTTT.

The gene calls are TRBV15 and TRBJ2-7; a weak D match, TRBD2 (5 bases). V was cut by 3 bases and J by 1 base, with 16 bases left in between. CDR1 and CDR2 (germline): LNHNV, YYDKDF (reference sequence). The CDR3 contains 16 residues. The CDR3 DNA reads TGTGCCACCAGCAGCAGGTTTCCTAGCCTTTCCTACGAGCAGTACTTC. Residues: CATSSRFPSLSYEQYF.

This clonotype has a handful of counts. The gene calls are TRBV14 and TRBJ2-1; TRBD2 aligns across 8 bases. J was trimmed by 9 bases and V by 4 bases; bases with no gene match: 8. The CDR3 consists of 14 residues. The V gene's germline CDR1 is SGHDN and CDR2 FVKESK. The CDR3 region is CASSPWTSRGEQFF. The CDR3 coding sequence is TGTGCCAGCAGCCCTTGGACTAGCCGTGGTGAGCAGTTCTTC. Full variable domain (remainder filled in from reference TRBV14 and TRBJ2-1): EAGVTQFPSHSVIEKGQTVTLRCDPISGHDNLYWYRRVMGKEIKFLLHFVKESKQDESGMPNNRFLAERTGGTYSTLKVQPAELEDSGVYFCASSPWTSRGEQFFGPGTRLTVL.

The rearrangement links TRBV25-1 to TRBJ1-6; the match to TRBD1 covers 7 bases. Germline V gene sequence: CDR1 MGHDK, CDR2 SYGVNS. V lost 1 base to trimming and J lost 14 bases; unmatched junction nucleotides: 8. The CDR3 runs 14 residues. CDR3 in amino acids: CASSELTGRSSLHF. DNA for the CDR3: TGTGCCAGCAGTGAATTGACAGGGCGCTCATCCCTCCACTTT. The full variable domain, in which reference TRBV25-1 and TRBJ1-6 provide the parts outside the CDR3, is EADIYQTPRYLVIGTGKKITLECSQTMGHDKMYWYQQDPGMELHLIHYSYGVNSTEKGDLSSESTVSRIRTEHFPLTLESARPSHTSQYLCASSELTGRSSLHFGNGTRLTVT.

With regard to this clonotype: This may stem from a read error, because a much larger clone lies one nucleotide away. The rearrangement links TRBV19 to TRBJ2-1; possibly TRBD1 or TRBD2 for D (6 bases each). The CDR3 loop spans 16 amino acids. CDR1 is LNHDA, CDR2 SQIVND, per germline (reference sequence). The CDR3 nucleotides are TGTGCCAGTAGTATAGATCTATTAGGGGGGTACAATGAGCAGCTCTTC. This sequence encodes CASSIDLLGGYNEQLF.

The chain uses TRBV10-3 and TRBJ2-1; D is ambiguous. The CDR3 covers 12 residues. Trimming cost V 3 bases and J 3 bases, with 3 bases left between them. Germline V gene sequence: CDR1 ENHRY, CDR2 SYGVKD. The CDR3 DNA reads TGTGCCATCAGTGACAGCTACAATGAGCAGTTCTTC. Translating gives CAISDSYNEQFF.

In DNA form, the CDR3 reads TGTGCCATCAGTTCCATAGCGGGGGGCACTGAAGCTTTCTTT. This gives the protein CAISSIAGGTEAFF. The rearrangement joins TRBV10-3 to TRBJ1-1; D is possibly TRBD1 (5 bases). Germline V CDR1 and CDR2: ENHRY, SYGVKD. Trimming cost V 5 bases and J 4 bases, with 14 bases left between them. The CDR3 is made up of 14 amino acids.

The table lists this clonotype with many counts. This rearrangement joins TRBV6-5 to TRBJ2-5, with D hard to call. Trimming shortened V by 4 bases and J by 0 bases, and 3 bases separated the two germline ends. The CDR3 covers 12 residues. Germline values: CDR1 MNHEY, CDR2 SVGAGI. CDR3 in DNA: TGTGCCAGCAGTTCTTACCAAGAGACCCAGTACTTC. It encodes CASSSYQETQYF.

V and J are TRBV25-1 and TRBJ2-7; 9 bases are a match to TRBD1. The V and J ends lost 1 base and 6 bases, in that order; junction bases with no gene match: 13. Germline V gene sequence: CDR1 MGHDK, CDR2 SYGVNS. The length of the CDR3 is 17 residues. DNA of the CDR3: TGTGCCAGCAGTGAATTGGGGACGGGACAGGGCTTTGGCGAGCAGTACTTC. This translates into CASSELGTGQGFGEQYF.

Ten or more counts support this clonotype. The J gene is TRBJ1-1, the V gene TRBV5-1, with a weak D call TRBD1 (5 bases). Trimming stripped 3 bases from V and 5 bases from J, with 11 bases between. The germline gives CDR1 SGHRS, CDR2 YFSETQ. CDR3 size: 13 residues. In DNA form, the CDR3 reads TGCGCCAGCAGCTACCGGGGGACGACTGAAGCTTTCTTT. It codes for CASSYRGTTEAFF.

This clonotype appeared a few times. A read error may explain this, as a much larger clone is one base away. The CDR3 region is CVSSLSTNTGELFF. CDR3 bases: TGTGTCAGCAGCTTAAGTACGAACACCGGGGAGCTGTTTTTT. V is TRBV7-3 and J is TRBJ2-2; D call uncertain. The CDR3 loop spans 14 amino acids. Germline V gives CDR1 SGHTA, CDR2 FQGTGA.